This TCR beta chain stems from a study of shared clonotypes between healthy human individuals. With respect to this clone: This sample includes further DNA sequences coding for the same CDR3.

Input per replicate PCR of unsorted PBMC was roughly 320 ng DNA, corresponding to 32,000 or so T cell genomes. Only in-frame clones appear in the TCRdb table, and some are missing; sequencing was by immunoSEQ multiplex PCR. The data hold around 500,000 clones, with approximately 80% observed a single time. Trimming left V 2 bases short and J 2 bases short, with 11 bases between. There are 14 residues in the CDR3. Germline V gene lookup returns CDR1 SGHRS and CDR2 YFSETQ. The sequenced material came from PBMCs. This TCR came from a woman in her thirties or forties in good health. Some clones in this sample may be carry-over from other donors' samples. This sequence joins TRBV5-1 and TRBJ2-7; a possible D gene is TRBD2 (5 bases). CDR3 DNA: TGCGCCAGCAGCTTAAGTGGGCGGGCCTACGAGCAGTACTTC. Its translation is CASSLSGRAYEQYF.